This is a list of T cell receptor beta chains from one sample in a study of blood T cell repertoires in COVID-19. Profiling relied on immunoSEQ multiplex PCR, and the TCRdb table lists in-frame clones only, not all of them. The table has around 100,000 clones, around four fifths seen once. The sequenced sample was peripheral blood. The receptors stem from a woman in her seventies with acute or convalescent COVID-19. Each CDR3 is given with its conserved first and last residue. D genes are given only for firm matches.

>TRBV5-4|TRBD1|15|TRBJ2-1
CASSRADREFLEQFF
>TRBV7-9|.|15|TRBJ1-5
CASSPVSDLVSLEHF
>TRBV9|.|18|TRBJ2-2
CASSVVQVSDSNTGELFF
>TRBV12-3/TRBV12-4|.|12|TRBJ1-2
CASSLYPYGYTF
>TRBV7-8|TRBD1|16|TRBJ1-5
CASSPWDRNNNQPQHF
>TRBV10-2|.|14|TRBJ2-3
CASSESWATDTQYF
>TRBV21-1|.|11|TRBJ1-5
CASSIVQPQHF
>TRBV11-2|TRBD1|14|TRBJ2-1
CASSSRGQTHEQFF
>TRBV6-5|.|15|TRBJ1-2
CASSYPGRGTNGYTF
>TRBV7-7|TRBD2|16|TRBJ2-1
CASSLGGLAGPNRQFF
>TRBV4-1|.|14|TRBJ1-6
CASSQEGARSPLHF
>TRBV6-5|.|15|TRBJ1-1
CASSYGRGMNTEAFF
>TRBV4-1|.|15|TRBJ1-2
CASSLGPREFYGYTF
>TRBV29-1|TRBD2|13|TRBJ2-5
CSVLAGGQKTQYF
>TRBV5-4|.|14|TRBJ2-1
CASSLWGVYNEQFF
>TRBV4-1|TRBD2|16|TRBJ2-7
CASSQTLAGGSYEQYF
>TRBV4-1|TRBD1|13|TRBJ1-2
CASSLRQGYGYTF
>TRBV10-3|.|15|TRBJ1-4
CAISEFGDANEKLFF
>TRBV24-1|TRBD1|14|TRBJ1-5
CATRGTGGNQPQHF
>TRBV29-1|TRBD1|13|TRBJ1-5
CSVGDRKDQPQHF
>TRBV9|TRBD1|14|TRBJ2-7
CASSGRDRPYEQYF
>TRBV6-5|TRBD1|15|TRBJ1-2
CASSSSRDSSYGYTF